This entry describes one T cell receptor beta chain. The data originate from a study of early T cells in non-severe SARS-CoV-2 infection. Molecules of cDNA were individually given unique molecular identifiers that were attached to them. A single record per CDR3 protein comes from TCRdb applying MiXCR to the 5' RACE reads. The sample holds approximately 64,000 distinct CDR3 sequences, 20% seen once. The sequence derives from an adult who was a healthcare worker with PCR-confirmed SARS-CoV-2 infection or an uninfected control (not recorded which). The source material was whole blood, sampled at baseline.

This CDR3 reads CASNTPGQKDETQYF. Written as DNA, the CDR3 is TGTGCCAGTAATACGCCGGGACAAAAGGATGAGACCCAGTACTTC. This chain joins TRBV9 and TRBJ2-5; TRBD1 is a possible D gene (6 bases). Per germline, CDR1 SGDLS and CDR2 YYNGEE. CDR3 length: 15 amino acids. The V gene lost 8 bases and the J gene lost 5 bases, with 22 bases spanning the gap.